These T cell receptor beta chains were read from a single sample in a study of CD8+ T cells in alopecia areata. The table came from immunoSEQ multiplex PCR; TCRdb's copy has only in-frame clones and leaves some out. The sample has around 290,000 clones, about 62% seen once. Material: CD4+ T cells sorted from blood, obtained at week 24, from a patient treated with tofacitinib. All receptors come from a human donor with alopecia areata. Each CDR3 is given with its conserved first and last residue. D genes are given only for firm matches. A clone size is listed for some rows: how often the clone was seen (once, few, many), or a class if it is expanded.

length,J,size,V,D,DNA,CDR3
15,TRBJ2-3,few,TRBV5-4,NA,TGTGCCAGCAGCCTGGGGACGGATCGCACAGATACGCAGTATTTT,CASSLGTDRTDTQYF
13,TRBJ1-1,NA,TRBV29-1,NA,TGCAGCGTTGTAGGGCAGGGAGATCCTGAAGCTTTCTTT,CSVVGQGDPEAFF
11,TRBJ1-1,NA,TRBV29-1,NA,TGCAGCGTTGCTGGGAGCTTTGACGCTTTCTTT,CSVAGSFDAFF
13,TRBJ2-5,few,TRBV5-4,NA,TGTGCCAGCACCTCCCAACTCCAAGAGACCCAGTACTTC,CASTSQLQETQYF
13,TRBJ1-2,NA,TRBV29-1,NA,TGCAGCGTTGATGCGGGGGAAGGTGATGGCTACACCTTC,CSVDAGEGDGYTF
17,TRBJ2-1,once,TRBV4-3,TRBD2,TGCGCCAGCAGCAATCCCGCGGCGGGGGGGCCGGTCAATGAGCAGTTCTTC,CASSNPAAGGPVNEQFF
17,TRBJ2-6,few,TRBV23-1,NA,TGCGCCAGCAGTCGGAAACGGACCGGATCTGGGGCCAACGTCCTGACTTTC,CASSRKRTGSGANVLTF
12,TRBJ2-1,NA,TRBV29-1,NA,TGCAGCTACCGTGGGGGGCGGAATGAGCAGTTCTTC,CSYRGGRNEQFF
15,TRBJ1-1,NA,TRBV30,TRBD1,TGTGCCTGGAGTACAGGACAGGGGGCTTCCACTGAAGCTTTCTTT,CAWSTGQGASTEAFF
15,TRBJ1-2,NA,TRBV7-8,TRBD1,TGTGCCAGCAGCGCCCTGACAGGGGCTCACAGGGGCTACACCTTC,CASSALTGAHRGYTF
16,TRBJ2-1,NA,TRBV19,TRBD1,TGTGCCAGTAGCACCCTCCGGGACAGGGGGGTACATGAGCAGTTCTTC,CASSTLRDRGVHEQFF
15,TRBJ2-5,NA,TRBV11-2,NA,TGTGCCAGCAGCCCCCAAGCGATACCCGCTACAAAGATGGACTTC,CASSPQAIPATKMDF
15,TRBJ2-7,NA,TRBV7-3,NA,TGTGCCAGCAGATCTAACACACGGGGACTCTACGAGCAGTACTTC,CASRSNTRGLYEQYF
15,TRBJ2-7,NA,TRBV4-1,NA,TGCGCCAGCAGAGCCAGCCTACGGGGGTCCCACGAGCAGTACTTC,CASRASLRGSHEQYF
15,TRBJ2-5,few,TRBV5-6,TRBD1,TGTGCCAGCAGCGCGAAGGACAGGGTAGGGGAGACCCAGTACTTC,CASSAKDRVGETQYF
15,TRBJ2-3,NA,TRBV7-8,NA,TGTGCCAGCAGCTTAAACCGGGGACGCACAGATACGCAGTATTTT,CASSLNRGRTDTQYF
14,TRBJ2-3,NA,TRBV9,NA,TGTGCCAGCAGCCCCTCGGGGACTCTAGGTGCGCAGTATTTT,CASSPSGTLGAQYF
16,TRBJ2-5,NA,TRBV4-1,TRBD2,TGCGCCAGCAGCCCGAGACTAGCGGGGGCTCAAGAGACCCAGTACTTC,CASSPRLAGAQETQYF
14,TRBJ2-7,NA,TRBV28,NA,TGTGCCAGCAGTCCCCCGGGATCTGCCTACGAGCAGTACTTC,CASSPPGSAYEQYF
15,TRBJ2-3,NA,TRBV4-2,NA,TGTGCCAGCAGCCAAGTAAATCGACGCACAGATACGCAGTATTTT,CASSQVNRRTDTQYF
17,TRBJ2-3,once,TRBV9,TRBD2,TGTGCCAGCAGCAGCGTAAGCACTAGCGGTTCGATCGGTACGCAGTATTTT,CASSSVSTSGSIGTQYF
14,TRBJ2-3,NA,TRBV10-3,NA,TGTGCCATCAGGAAGGGGGAGCGCGAAGATACGCAGTATTTT,CAIRKGEREDTQYF
15,TRBJ2-3,few,TRBV29-1,TRBD2,TGCAGCGTCGATGGAACTAGCGGGGGAACAGATACGCAGTATTTT,CSVDGTSGGTDTQYF
16,TRBJ2-5,NA,TRBV5-1,NA,TGCGCCAGCAGCCCCGCCCGGGGCAGGGGCAGAGAGACCCAGTACTTC,CASSPARGRGRETQYF
16,TRBJ1-1,few,TRBV28,NA,TGTGCCAGCAGGCCATGGCAAACAGGGTTGAACACTGAAGCTTTCTTT,CASRPWQTGLNTEAFF
12,TRBJ2-7,few,TRBV29-1,TRBD1,TGCAGCGTCCGACAGGGTTCCTACGAGCAGTACTTC,CSVRQGSYEQYF
13,TRBJ2-4,NA,TRBV30,NA,TGTGCCTGGAGTGGAACATCCCAAAACATTCAGTACTTC,CAWSGTSQNIQYF
16,TRBJ1-2,few,TRBV7-6,NA,TGTGCCAGCCCTTCCGGACAGACCCCAGGGAACTATGGCTACACCTTC,CASPSGQTPGNYGYTF
16,TRBJ1-6,NA,TRBV5-1,TRBD1,TGCGCCAGCAGCTTGGAAGGGACAGGGGGCCTCTCACCCCTCCACTTT,CASSLEGTGGLSPLHF
14,TRBJ2-7,NA,TRBV4-1,NA,TGCGCCAGCAGCCCGGCGGTGAGGGGCTACGAGCAGTACTTC,CASSPAVRGYEQYF
17,TRBJ1-6,NA,TRBV23-1,TRBD1,TGCGCCAGCAGTCAATCTTTCGGCCAGGGGGGTAATTCACCCCTCCACTTT,CASSQSFGQGGNSPLHF
14,TRBJ2-6,NA,TRBV5-4,NA,TGTGCCAGCAGCCGAACAGGTGGGGCCAACGTCCTGACTTTC,CASSRTGGANVLTF
14,TRBJ2-3,NA,TRBV7-2,NA,TGTGCCAGCAGCTTGCAGGGCAGCGGAGATACGCAGTATTTT,CASSLQGSGDTQYF
13,TRBJ2-2,NA,TRBV10-3,NA,TGTGCCATCAGTGCCCGGGCCGACGGGGAGCTGTTTTTT,CAISARADGELFF
16,TRBJ2-1,NA,TRBV15,NA,TGTGCCACCAGCAGACCACAGGGAAGTGGGTACAATGAGCAGTTCTTC,CATSRPQGSGYNEQFF
15,TRBJ1-5,NA,TRBV4-1,TRBD1,TGCGCCAGCAGCCAAAACAGGGGTCGCAATCAGCCCCAGCATTTT,CASSQNRGRNQPQHF
13,TRBJ1-6,once,TRBV7-2,NA,TGTGCCAGCAGCAAAGGATATAATTCACCCCTCCACTTT,CASSKGYNSPLHF
16,TRBJ1-5,NA,TRBV15,NA,TGTGCCACCAGCAGAGATCCCCGCAGGGGCGATCAGCCCCAGCATTTT,CATSRDPRRGDQPQHF
15,TRBJ2-3,NA,TRBV14,NA,TGTGCCAGCAGCCAAGTCGGAGGGGTTGCAGATACGCAGTATTTT,CASSQVGGVADTQYF
16,TRBJ1-3,NA,TRBV7-9,NA,TGTGCCAGCAGCTTGGGGACGGGGAGCTCTGGAAACACCATATATTTT,CASSLGTGSSGNTIYF
14,TRBJ2-2,NA,TRBV29-1,TRBD2,TGCAGCGTTCCTAGCGGGGGGCATACCGGGGAGCTGTTTTTT,CSVPSGGHTGELFF
14,TRBJ2-5,few,TRBV7-9,TRBD1,TGTGCCAGCAGCTCCTCCGGGACAGGGGCCACCACGTACTTC,CASSSSGTGATTYF
11,TRBJ1-3,NA,TRBV20-1,NA,TGCAGTGCCGTCTCTGGAAACACCATATATTTT,CSAVSGNTIYF
16,TRBJ2-2,NA,TRBV4-1,TRBD1,TGCGCCAGCAGCCATACCGGGACAGGGGTAACCGGGGAGCTGTTTTTT,CASSHTGTGVTGELFF
15,TRBJ2-1,NA,TRBV7-3,TRBD1,TGTGCCAGCAGCCAGGACAGGGATCGACACAATGAGCAGTTCTTC,CASSQDRDRHNEQFF
15,TRBJ1-5,few,TRBV5-1,NA,TGCGCCAGCAGCTTGAGGGGGGATAGCAATCAGCCCCAGCATTTT,CASSLRGDSNQPQHF
15,TRBJ2-3,NA,TRBV5-6,NA,TGTGCCAGCAACGCGCCCGGCAGGGCAACAGATACGCAGTATTTT,CASNAPGRATDTQYF
14,TRBJ2-1,NA,TRBV27,NA,TGTGCCAGCAGTTTCGGGACAACCTACAATGAGCAGTTCTTC,CASSFGTTYNEQFF
12,TRBJ2-7,many,TRBV6-6,NA,TGTGCCAGCAGGACCGGGGAGGCCGAGCAGTACTTC,CASRTGEAEQYF
17,TRBJ1-5,NA,TRBV5-6,TRBD1,TGTGCCAGCAGCTACCGAACCGGGACAGGGGATAATCAGCCCCAGCATTTT,CASSYRTGTGDNQPQHF
10,TRBJ1-1,NA,TRBV6-5,NA,TGTGCCAGCAGTTACATCGACAGCCACTTT,CASSYIDSHF
15,TRBJ2-1,few,TRBV2,NA,TGTGCCAGCAGCGCTGACAGGGAGGCCTACAATGAGCAGTTCTTC,CASSADREAYNEQFF
14,TRBJ1-2,NA,TRBV27,NA,TGTGCCAGCACCCCCCGGGGGGGGGCGAGTGGCTACACCTTC,CASTPRGGASGYTF